A selection of T cell receptor beta chains follows, all from one sample in a study of blood T cell repertoires in COVID-19. Method: immunoSEQ multiplex PCR; TCRdb's copy keeps in-frame clones and lacks some. The table records 120,000 or so clones, about 88% of them present only once. The specimen was peripheral blood. Source of these receptors: an elderly woman with acute or convalescent COVID-19. The CDR3 runs from the conserved cysteine through the conserved F or W. D genes are given only for firm matches. Some rows mark clone size as missing; the rest say once, few, many or name a class of expanded clone.

d_call | clone_size | j_call | v_call | cdr3_aa | cdr3_nt
TRBD2 | . | TRBJ2-1 | TRBV7-3 | CASSLTGTRSYNEQFF | TGTGCCAGCAGCTTAACCGGGACTAGATCCTACAATGAGCAGTTCTTC
TRBD1 | . | TRBJ1-2 | TRBV10-1 | CASRDTDRGKNGYTF | TGCGCCAGCAGGGACACCGACAGGGGCAAGAATGGCTACACCTTC
. | . | TRBJ1-1 | TRBV7-9 | CASSEVYTEAFF | TGTGCCAGCAGCGAGGTGTATACTGAAGCTTTCTTT
TRBD2 | . | TRBJ2-1 | TRBV29-1 | CSAPSGRSSYNEQFF | TGCAGCGCCCCAAGCGGGAGAAGCTCCTACAATGAGCAGTTCTTC
. | . | TRBJ2-7 | TRBV7-8 | CASSKSGAAYEQYF | TGTGCCAGCAGTAAGTCAGGGGCCGCCTACGAGCAGTACTTC
TRBD1 | . | TRBJ2-5 | TRBV5-4 | CASSLGGQGPQETQYF | TGTGCCAGCAGCTTGGGGGGACAGGGGCCCCAAGAGACCCAGTACTTC
. | . | TRBJ2-1 | TRBV9 | CASSVGVRGQYNEQFF | TGTGCCAGCAGCGTAGGTGTCAGGGGTCAGTACAATGAGCAGTTCTTC
. | . | TRBJ2-3 | TRBV2 | CASRLDTQYF | TGTGCCAGCCGTTTGGATACGCAGTATTTT
. | . | TRBJ1-1 | TRBV19 | CASSETVGGTEAFF | TGTGCCAGTAGTGAGACGGTGGGGGGCACTGAAGCTTTCTTT
TRBD1 | . | TRBJ1-1 | TRBV28 | CASTQGGGTEAFF | TGTGCCAGCACCCAGGGGGGTGGCACTGAAGCTTTCTTT
. | . | TRBJ1-5 | TRBV10-3 | CAISETDQPQHF | TGTGCCATCAGCGAGACAGATCAGCCCCAGCATTTT
TRBD1 | once | TRBJ1-5 | TRBV7-8 | CASSLVDRGFSNQPQHF | TGTGCCAGCAGCTTAGTGGACAGGGGGTTTAGCAATCAGCCCCAGCATTTT
TRBD1 | . | TRBJ1-2 | TRBV7-3 | CASSPTGTGFGYTF | TGTGCCAGCAGCCCCACCGGGACAGGGTTTGGCTACACCTTC
TRBD1 | . | TRBJ2-2 | TRBV2 | CASSWLGGTGVNTGELFF | TGTGCCAGCAGTTGGCTTGGAGGGACAGGGGTGAACACCGGGGAGCTGTTTTTT
. | . | TRBJ2-3 | TRBV10-3 | CAISSLNGASTDTQYF | TGTGCCATCAGTAGCCTTAATGGGGCTAGCACAGATACGCAGTATTTT
TRBD2 | once | TRBJ2-3 | TRBV18 | CASSPLSLAGGTDTQYF | TGTGCCAGCTCACCACTCTCCCTAGCGGGGGGGACAGATACGCAGTATTTT
. | . | TRBJ1-4 | TRBV4-3 | CASSQDLLANEKLFF | TGCGCCAGCAGCCAAGACCTCCTCGCTAATGAAAAACTGTTTTTT
. | . | TRBJ1-1 | TRBV20-1 | CSAPGGTEAFF | TGCAGTGCCCCAGGAGGCACTGAAGCTTTCTTT
TRBD1 | . | TRBJ1-2 | TRBV6-5 | CASSSSQGANYGYTF | TGTGCCAGCAGTTCATCGCAGGGGGCAAACTATGGCTACACCTTC
TRBD1 | . | TRBJ1-6 | TRBV5-6 | CASSYLDREEYNSPLHF | TGTGCCAGCAGCTACTTGGACAGGGAGGAATATAATTCACCCCTCCACTTT